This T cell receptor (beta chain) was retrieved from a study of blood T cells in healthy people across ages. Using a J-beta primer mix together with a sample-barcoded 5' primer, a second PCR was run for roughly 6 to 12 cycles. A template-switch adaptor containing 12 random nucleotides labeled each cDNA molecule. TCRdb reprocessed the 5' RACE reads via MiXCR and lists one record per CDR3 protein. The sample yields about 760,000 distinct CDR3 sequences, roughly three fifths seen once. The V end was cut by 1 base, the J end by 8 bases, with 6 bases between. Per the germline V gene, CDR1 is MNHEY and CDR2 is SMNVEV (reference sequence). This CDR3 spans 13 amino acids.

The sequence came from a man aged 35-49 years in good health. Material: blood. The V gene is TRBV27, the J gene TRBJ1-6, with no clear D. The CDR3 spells CASSLYPDSPLHF. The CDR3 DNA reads TGTGCCAGCAGTTTATATCCTGATTCACCCCTCCACTTT.